The clone carrying this T cell receptor beta chain has just one count. Recruitment covered about two dozen US areas and drew participants whose ages spanned about 18 to 90 years. Sequencing used immunoSEQ multiplex PCR; TCRdb keeps in-frame clones, though not all of them. Found here are approximately 270,000 clones, 80% to 90% of them singletons; the top ten hold about 4%. This specimen comes from a study of blood T cell repertoires in COVID-19. The sequence came from a woman aged 25 to 39 with acute COVID-19. The material sequenced was PBMCs or T cells enriched from blood (not recorded which).

The CDR3 DNA reads TGTGCCAGCAGTCCGGGACAGGAGAGGAGGAATCAGCCCCAGCATTTT. It yields the protein CASSPGQERRNQPQHF. V gene TRBV7-9 combines with J gene TRBJ1-5; 8 nucleotides match TRBD1. CDR1 is SEHNR and CDR2 is FQNEAQ in the germline V gene (reference sequence). Trimming removed 6 bases from V and 4 bases from J; junction bases left unmatched: 11. This CDR3 is 16 amino acids long.